The 24 T cell receptor beta chains given below trace back to one sample, sequenced in a study of vaccination effects on CD4 cells after COVID-19. With roughly 9 days of culture completed, CD4+ T cells were isolated. Two doses of either BNT162b2 or mRNA-1273 were given to each participant. This table comes from immunoSEQ multiplex PCR, and its TCRdb copy is limited to in-frame clones, with some not included. The sample comprises approximately 61,000 clones, approximately 72% of which are singletons, and roughly 4.2% rests with the top ten. No antigen has been identified for these receptors. The sequenced sample was CD4+ T cells from PBMCs cultured without peptide, obtained after COVID-19 vaccination. Receptors were obtained from a human donor who received a COVID-19 vaccine.

The genes are TRBV2 and TRBJ2-5; possible D gene TRBD2, 6 bases. This CDR3 is 13 amino acids long. V was shortened by 6 bases and J by 0 bases, with 8 bases between the two germline ends. Germline loops: CDR1 SNHLY, CDR2 FYNNEI. CDR3: CASSTGDQETQYF. The CDR3 DNA sequence: TGTGCCAGCAGCACGGGGGACCAAGAGACCCAGTACTTC.

The chain joins TRBV6-6 to TRBJ1-5; tentative D call: TRBD1 (6 bases). The ends were cut back, 4 bases at V and 3 bases at J, with 13 bases in the middle. From germline, CDR1 is MNHNY and CDR2 SVGAGI (reference sequence). The CDR3 consists of 15 residues. The CDR3 loop reads CASSLKQGLNQPQHF. The CDR3 nucleotides read TGTGCCAGCAGTTTGAAACAGGGCCTCAATCAGCCCCAGCATTTT.

The gene calls are TRBV6-4 and TRBJ2-2; 9 nucleotides agree with TRBD1. Unmatched junction bases numbered 6, after V lost 6 bases and J lost 4 bases. In germline, CDR1 is MRHNA, CDR2 SNTAGT. The CDR3 extends over 15 amino acids. The CDR3 DNA is TGTGCCAGCAGAACCGGGACAGGGAGCACCGGGGAGCTGTTTTTT. It yields the protein CASRTGTGSTGELFF.

CDR3: CASSLVFGLGGKSEQFF. The CDR3 bases are TGTGCCAGCAGCTTAGTATTTGGACTAGGGGGGAAAAGTGAGCAGTTCTTC. This chain links TRBV7-2 with TRBJ2-1; possible D gene TRBD2, 7 bases. Trimming removed 1 base at V and 9 bases at J, with 22 bases between. The V gene's germline CDR1 is SGHTA and CDR2 FQGNSA. The CDR3 is 17 amino acids.

The chain employs TRBV4-2 and TRBJ1-6, with D possibly being TRBD1 (6 bases). The CDR3 runs to 17 residues. Per the germline V gene, CDR1 is LGHNA and CDR2 is YNFKEQ. V was cut by 0 bases and J by 9 bases, with 18 bases left in between. The CDR3 DNA is TGTGCCAGCAGCCAAGATTTAGGTCGGCAGGGGAGTTCACCCCTCCACTTT. It encodes CASSQDLGRQGSSPLHF.

The rearrangement joins TRBV7-9 to TRBJ2-3; D perhaps matches TRBD1 (5 bases). This CDR3 has 14 residues. Trimming removed 5 bases at V and 3 bases at J, with 12 bases between. Germline V CDR1 and CDR2: SEHNR, FQNEAQ (reference sequence). CDR3 nucleotides: TGTGCCAGCAGCCCGCTTGGGGCGACAGATACGCAGTATTTT. The encoded protein is CASSPLGATDTQYF.

The rearrangement joins TRBV6-2 or TRBV6-3 to TRBJ1-1, with no clear D. In germline, CDR1 is MNHEY, CDR2 SVGEGT. Trimming left V 5 bases short and J 3 bases short, with 16 bases between. This CDR3 has 15 residues. Here the CDR3 reads CASSPGPYRDTEAFF. The CDR3 DNA sequence: TGTGCCAGCAGTCCCGGGCCCTACCGGGACACTGAAGCTTTCTTT.

In nucleotides, the CDR3 is TGTGCCAGCAGCTTTATAGGGGACTCACCCCTCCACTTT. Translation gives CASSFIGDSPLHF. The chain employs TRBV7-2 and TRBJ1-6, with TRBD1 as a possible D gene (5 bases). V lost 3 bases and J 10 bases, leaving 10 bases between the germline ends. The germline V gene encodes CDR1 SGHTA and CDR2 FQGNSA. The CDR3 is 13 amino acids.

V gene TRBV18 combines with J gene TRBJ1-2; 8 bases fit TRBD1. The V gene end was trimmed by 4 bases and the J gene end by 3 bases; junction bases not matched to a gene: 1. CDR3 size: 13 residues. The germline CDR1 and CDR2 sequences are KGHSH and LQKENI. CDR3 protein: CASSQDRDYGYTF. The CDR3 DNA reads as TGTGCCAGCTCACAGGACAGGGACTATGGCTACACCTTC.

The chain joins TRBV19 to TRBJ1-2; TRBD1 agrees at 7 bases. CDR1 and CDR2 from the germline V gene are LNHDA and SQIVND (reference sequence). The ends lost 5 bases at V and 8 bases at J; junction bases unmatched: 8. The CDR3 covers 13 residues. The CDR3 sequence: CASSSTGPLGYTF. The DNA for the CDR3 is TGTGCCAGTAGTTCGACAGGGCCGCTAGGCTACACCTTC.

This chain links TRBV6-5 with TRBJ2-7, with TRBD1 matching over 7 bases. Trimming took 6 bases from V and 2 from J; bases not matched to a gene: 4. There are 13 residues in the CDR3. Per the germline V gene, CDR1 is MNHEY and CDR2 is SVGAGI. The CDR3 sequence: CASRRGPPYEQYF. The CDR3 coding sequence is TGTGCCAGCAGAAGGGGGCCACCCTACGAGCAGTACTTC.

The chain uses TRBV18 and TRBJ1-1; TRBD1 matches 7 bases. This CDR3 region has 15 residues. J gave up 0 bases and V 3 bases, and 4 bases lay outside the gene matches. Per the germline V gene, CDR1 is KGHSH and CDR2 is LQKENI. CDR3 sequence: CASSPQTGLNTEAFF. Written as DNA, the CDR3 is TGTGCCAGCTCACCTCAGACAGGGTTGAACACTGAAGCTTTCTTT.

The CDR3 coding sequence is TGTGCCAGCAGCTTAAAATCTCCCAGACACTCCTACAATGAGCAGTTCTTC. Translated: CASSLKSPRHSYNEQFF. The gene calls are TRBV7-9 and TRBJ2-1; D call uncertain. The V end lost 2 bases, the J end lost 0 bases, and 14 bases lay between the germline ends. CDR1 and CDR2 from the germline V gene are SEHNR and FQNEAQ (reference sequence). The CDR3 consists of 17 residues.

This rearrangement joins TRBV12-3 or TRBV12-4 to TRBJ1-2, with a tentative D call TRBD1 (5 bases). The CDR3 totals 13 residues. The ends were cut back, 2 bases at V and 7 bases at J, with 11 bases in the middle. Here the CDR3 DNA reads TGTGCCAGCAGTTTAAGCGGGGGGTCTGGCTACACCTTC. Translated: CASSLSGGSGYTF.

This clone was seen only a few times. V gene TRBV27 combines with J gene TRBJ1-2; D may be TRBD1 (6 bases). There are 12 residues in the CDR3. CDR1 MNHEY and CDR2 SMNVEV come from the germline V gene (reference sequence). Trimming took 5 bases from V and 8 from J, leaving 12 bases between them. The CDR3 bases are TGTGCCAGCAGTCCAACAGGGTACGGCTACACCTTC. Its translation is CASSPTGYGYTF.

The CDR3 DNA follows: TGTGCCAGCTCACCAGGACAGGGTGGAGTCGAGCAGTACTTC. Amino acids: CASSPGQGGVEQYF. V usage is TRBV18 and J usage is TRBJ2-7; 8 bases are shared with TRBD1. Germline CDR1 is KGHSH and CDR2 is LQKENI. The CDR3 has 14 amino acids. V shed 2 bases, J shed 6 bases, and the junction held 6 bases outside the gene matches.

This clone came up once. Written as DNA, the CDR3 is TGTGCCAGCAGCCAGGCGGGATATGGCTACACCTTC. It specifies CASSQAGYGYTF. The chain couples TRBV7-2 to TRBJ1-2; D unclear. In germline, CDR1 is SGHTA, CDR2 FQGNSA. V was clipped by 5 bases and J by 5 bases, with 9 bases between them. The CDR3 consists of 12 residues.

The chain recombines TRBV7-9 with TRBJ1-1, with 7 nucleotides matching TRBD1. Germline V CDR1 and CDR2: SEHNR, FQNEAQ (reference sequence). The V gene end was trimmed by 6 bases and the J gene end by 4 bases; junction bases not matched to a gene: 5. The CDR3 extends over 13 amino acids. CDR3 sequence reads: CASSRTGTTEAFF. The CDR3 DNA is TGTGCCAGCAGTCGGACAGGTACCACTGAAGCTTTCTTT.

The V gene is TRBV5-6, the J gene TRBJ2-3; 7 bases fit TRBD1. Trimming removed 0 bases from V and 4 bases from J; junction bases left unmatched: 2. Germline loops: CDR1 SGHDT, CDR2 YYEEEE. The CDR3 is 14 residues long. The DNA of the CDR3 is TGTGCCAGCAGCTTGGCTACAGGGGCAGATACGCAGTATTTT. Its protein product is CASSLATGADTQYF.

This chain links TRBV9 with TRBJ2-6; 8 bases match TRBD1. Germline CDR1 is SGDLS and CDR2 is YYNGEE. This CDR3 has 16 amino acids. Germline trimming cut 4 bases from V and 4 bases from J; bases unmatched to any gene: 7. CDR3 residues: CASSPRQGSGANVLTF. The CDR3 DNA follows: TGTGCCAGCAGCCCAAGACAGGGGAGCGGGGCCAACGTCCTGACTTTC.

This chain connects TRBV28 to TRBJ1-6, with a tentative D call TRBD1 (6 bases). The CDR3 length is 16 residues. Per the germline V gene, CDR1 is MDHEN and CDR2 is SYDVKM. V was shortened by 1 base and J by 10 bases, with 17 bases between the two germline ends. The CDR3 protein is CASSLYAGGVGSPLHF. CDR3 nucleotide sequence: TGTGCCAGCAGTTTATACGCGGGGGGCGTAGGATCACCCCTCCACTTT.

This chain joins TRBV6-1 and TRBJ1-2; TRBD1 agrees at 8 bases. After removal of 2 bases from V and 7 bases from J, the junction contained 15 bases not matched to a gene. The CDR3 is 17 residues long. Germline CDR1 MNHNS, CDR2 SASEGT. In nucleotides, the CDR3 is TGTGCCAGCAGTGAACTCGGACAGGGAGGGATTGTTGGTGGCTACACCTTC. Amino acid sequence: CASSELGQGGIVGGYTF.

This chain connects TRBV5-6 to TRBJ1-2; no reliable D call. The CDR3 length is 13 residues. Looked up from germline, CDR1 is SGHDT and CDR2 is YYEEEE. Trimming took off 4 bases at V and 1 base at J, with 8 bases between the two ends. The CDR3 DNA follows: TGTGCCAGCAGCGCCCGGGGTAACTATGGCTACACCTTC. This gives the protein CASSARGNYGYTF.

The rearrangement joins TRBV5-6 to TRBJ2-1; D call uncertain. CDR1 SGHDT and CDR2 YYEEEE come from the germline V gene. CDR3 length equals 15 residues. V gave up 1 base and J gave up 7 bases, with 15 bases separating them. CDR3 sequence: CASSLFPLVGNEQFF. Here the CDR3 DNA reads TGTGCCAGCAGCTTGTTTCCCCTGGTGGGGAATGAGCAGTTCTTC.